This T cell receptor (beta chain) is from a study of blood T cell repertoires in COVID-19. At the level of the study: Samples came from the United States, Italy and Spain, spanning acute and convalescent COVID-19. PBMCs, B-cell-depleted T cells, or T cells were the source of the cDNA or gDNA that made up the material.

How the authors handled the data: It was from reference gene primer amplification that nucleated cell counts were estimated. TCRdb's copy holds only in-frame clones and misses some; the assay was immunoSEQ multiplex PCR. The V and J calls and the clone size are those of that table, but D and trimming were determined from the DNA. The sample includes around 200,000 clones, 85% of them seen just once. From germline, CDR1 is MNHEY and CDR2 SMNVEV (reference sequence). CDR3 length equals 16 residues. Germline trimming cut 5 bases from V and 2 bases from J; bases unmatched to any gene: 12. Donors were grouped by their self-reported clinical history.

The source of this sequence is a man in his forties who had recovered from COVID-19. V gene TRBV27 combines with J gene TRBJ2-7; the match to TRBD1 covers 7 bases. Sequenced input: PBMCs or T cells enriched from blood (not recorded which). The DNA for the CDR3 is TGTGCCAGCAGTCCCGATCCCCAGGGGGTAGCCTACGAGCAGTACTTC. As protein: CASSPDPQGVAYEQYF.